The clone carrying this T cell receptor beta chain was counted only a few times. These data belong to a study of spatial heterogeneity in lung cancer. TCR cDNA molecules were tagged individually, and each one carried a unique molecular identifier. TCRdb redid the calling of the 5' RACE reads with MiXCR, one entry per CDR3 protein. The repertoire holds some 100,000 distinct CDR3 sequences, with about 12% as singletons. Indicated time point: sample taken at primary tumor resection. Frozen PBMC, nontumor lung or tumor provided whole RNA, which was sequenced unsorted. Trimming removed 0 bases at V and 7 bases at J, with 17 bases between. Germline CDR1 and CDR2: LNHDA and SQIVND (reference sequence). The CDR3 totals 16 residues.

This chain connects TRBV19 to TRBJ2-3; D may be TRBD2 (6 bases). The TCR originated in a male donor with early-stage non-small cell lung cancer. This specimen consisted of PBMCs, obtained at surgery. The DNA of the CDR3 is TGTGCCAGTAGTATAGATAACGAGGGAGGCCTTCATACGCAGTATTTT. This translates into CASSIDNEGGLHTQYF.